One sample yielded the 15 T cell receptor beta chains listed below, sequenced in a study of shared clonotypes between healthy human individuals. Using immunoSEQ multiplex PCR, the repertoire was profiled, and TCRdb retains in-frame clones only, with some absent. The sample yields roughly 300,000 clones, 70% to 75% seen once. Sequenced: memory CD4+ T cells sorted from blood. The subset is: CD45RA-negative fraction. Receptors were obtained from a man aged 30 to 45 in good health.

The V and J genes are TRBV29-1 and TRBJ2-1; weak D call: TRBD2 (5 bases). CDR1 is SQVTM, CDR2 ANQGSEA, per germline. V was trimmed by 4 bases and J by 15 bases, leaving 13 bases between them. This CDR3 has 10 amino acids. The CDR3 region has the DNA TGCAGCGTTGTTGGGGAGAATGCGTTCTTC. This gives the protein CSVVGENAFF.

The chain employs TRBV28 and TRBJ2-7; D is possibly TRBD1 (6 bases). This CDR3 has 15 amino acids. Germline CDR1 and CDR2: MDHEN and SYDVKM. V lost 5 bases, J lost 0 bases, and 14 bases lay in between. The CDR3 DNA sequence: TGTGCCAGCAGTCTCCTGGGACAAAGCTCCTACGAGCAGTACTTC. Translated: CASSLLGQSSYEQYF.

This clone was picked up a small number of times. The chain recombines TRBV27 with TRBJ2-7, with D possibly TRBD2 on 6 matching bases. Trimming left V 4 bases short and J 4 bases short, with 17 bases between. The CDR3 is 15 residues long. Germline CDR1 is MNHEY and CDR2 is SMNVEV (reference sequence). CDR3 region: CASSYGDFGVYEQYF. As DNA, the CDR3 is TGTGCCAGCAGTTACGGGGACTTCGGGGTATACGAGCAGTACTTC.

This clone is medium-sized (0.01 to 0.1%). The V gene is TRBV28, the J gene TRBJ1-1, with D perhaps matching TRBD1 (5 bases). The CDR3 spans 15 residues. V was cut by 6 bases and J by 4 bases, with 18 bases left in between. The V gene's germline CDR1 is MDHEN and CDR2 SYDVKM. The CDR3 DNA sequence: TGTGCCAGCAGACGTACTAGTAGGGGCCGCACTGAAGCTTTCTTT. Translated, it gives CASRRTSRGRTEAFF.

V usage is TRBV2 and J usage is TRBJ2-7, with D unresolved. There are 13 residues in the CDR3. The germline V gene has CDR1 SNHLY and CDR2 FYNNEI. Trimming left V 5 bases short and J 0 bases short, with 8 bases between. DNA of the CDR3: TGTGCCAGCAGTTACTATGGCTCCTACGAGCAGTACTTC. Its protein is CASSYYGSYEQYF. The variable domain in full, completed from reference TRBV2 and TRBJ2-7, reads EPEVTQTPSHQVTQMGQEVILRCVPISNHLYFYWYRQILGQKVEFLVSFYNNEISEKSEIFDDQFSVERPDGSNFTLKIRSTKLEDSAMYFCASSYYGSYEQYFGPGTRLTVT.

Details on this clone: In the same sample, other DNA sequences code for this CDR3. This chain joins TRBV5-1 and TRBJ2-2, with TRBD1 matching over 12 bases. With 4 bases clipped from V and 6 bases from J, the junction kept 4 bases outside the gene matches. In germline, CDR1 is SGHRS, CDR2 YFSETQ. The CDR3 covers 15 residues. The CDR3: CASSGTGGAAGELFF. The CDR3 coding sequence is TGCGCCAGCAGCGGGACAGGGGGCGCGGCCGGGGAGCTGTTTTTT.

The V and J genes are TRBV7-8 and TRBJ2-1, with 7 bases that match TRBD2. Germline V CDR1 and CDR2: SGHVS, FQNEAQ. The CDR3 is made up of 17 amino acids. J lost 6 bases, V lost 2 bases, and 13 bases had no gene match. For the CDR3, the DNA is TGTGCCAGCAGCTTACCCCCTAGACTAGCAGGGCTCAATGAGCAGTTCTTC. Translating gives CASSLPPRLAGLNEQFF.

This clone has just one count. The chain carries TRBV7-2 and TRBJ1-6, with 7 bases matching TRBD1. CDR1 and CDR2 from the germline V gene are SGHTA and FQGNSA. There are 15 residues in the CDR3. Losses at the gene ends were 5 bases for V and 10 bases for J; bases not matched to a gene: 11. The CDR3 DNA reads TGTGCCAGCAGCCGCCAAACGGGACAGAACTCACCCCTCCACTTT. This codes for CASSRQTGQNSPLHF.

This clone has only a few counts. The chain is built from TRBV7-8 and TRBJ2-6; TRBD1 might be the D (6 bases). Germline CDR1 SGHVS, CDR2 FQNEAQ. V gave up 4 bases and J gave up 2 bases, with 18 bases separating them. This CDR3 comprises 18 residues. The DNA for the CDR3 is TGTGCCAGCAGCTCAGTTCAATACAGGGTCGCTGGGGCCAACGTCCTGACTTTC. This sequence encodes CASSSVQYRVAGANVLTF.

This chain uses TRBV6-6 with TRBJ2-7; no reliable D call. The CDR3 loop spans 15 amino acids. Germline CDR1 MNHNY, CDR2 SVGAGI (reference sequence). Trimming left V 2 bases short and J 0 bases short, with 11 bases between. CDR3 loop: CASSYGETFSYEQYF. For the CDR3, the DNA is TGTGCCAGCAGTTACGGAGAAACCTTCTCCTACGAGCAGTACTTC.

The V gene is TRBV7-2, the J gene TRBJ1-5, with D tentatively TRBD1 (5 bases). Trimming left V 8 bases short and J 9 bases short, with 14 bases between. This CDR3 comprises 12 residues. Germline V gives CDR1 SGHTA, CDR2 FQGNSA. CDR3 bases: TGTGCCAGCGGGACTCTAGGCCGGCCCCAGCATTTT. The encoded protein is CASGTLGRPQHF.

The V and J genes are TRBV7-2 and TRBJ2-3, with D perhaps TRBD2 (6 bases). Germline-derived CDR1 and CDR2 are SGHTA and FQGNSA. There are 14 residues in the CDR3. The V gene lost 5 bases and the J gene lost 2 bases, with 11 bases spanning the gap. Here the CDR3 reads CASSRGLSTDTQYF. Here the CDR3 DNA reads TGTGCCAGCAGCAGGGGACTGTCCACAGATACGCAGTATTTT.

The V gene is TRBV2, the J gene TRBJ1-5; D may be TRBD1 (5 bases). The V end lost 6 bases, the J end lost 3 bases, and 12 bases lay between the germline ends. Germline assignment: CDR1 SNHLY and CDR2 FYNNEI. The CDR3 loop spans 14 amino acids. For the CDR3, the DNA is TGTGCCAGCAGAGGAGACAGCTACAATCAGCCCCAGCATTTT. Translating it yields CASRGDSYNQPQHF.

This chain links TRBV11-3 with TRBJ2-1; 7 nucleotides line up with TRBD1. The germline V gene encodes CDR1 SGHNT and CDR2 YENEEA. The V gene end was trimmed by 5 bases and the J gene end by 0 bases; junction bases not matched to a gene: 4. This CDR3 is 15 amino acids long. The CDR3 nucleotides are TGTGCCAGCAGCCAGGGACAGAGCTCCTACAATGAGCAGTTCTTC. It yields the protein CASSQGQSSYNEQFF.

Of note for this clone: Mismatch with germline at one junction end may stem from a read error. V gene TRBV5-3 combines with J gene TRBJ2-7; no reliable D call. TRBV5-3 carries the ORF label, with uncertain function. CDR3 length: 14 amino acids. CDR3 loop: CASSLDDRSYEQYF. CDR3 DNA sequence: TGTGCCAGCAGCTTGGATGACCGCTCCTACGAGCAGTACTTC.